The rows below give T cell receptor beta chains drawn from one sample of a study of CD8 T cells in ankylosing spondylitis. TCRdb fed the 5' RACE reads into MiXCR, producing one record per CDR3 protein. In the table there are around 130,000 distinct CDR3 sequences, approximately 6.8% of which are singletons. What was sequenced was blood, either unsorted or a sorted T cell fraction (not recorded which). These receptors all stem from a male donor with ankylosing spondylitis or in good health (not recorded which). Both conserved end residues are part of each CDR3. The order of the fields is D gene, V gene, clone size, J gene, CDR3 protein, CDR3 DNA. A D gene is named only where the DNA matches it firmly. The listing skips clone size in some rows; elsewhere it reads once, few, many or a size class.

>.|TRBV12-3/TRBV12-4|many|TRBJ2-5
CASSLGGPGETQYF
TGTGCCAGCAGTTTAGGGGGGCCCGGAGAGACCCAGTACTTC
>TRBD1|TRBV6-6|many|TRBJ2-5
CASSYQGEETQYF
TGTGCCAGCAGTTACCAGGGGGAAGAGACCCAGTACTTC
>.|TRBV6-2/TRBV6-3|many|TRBJ2-7
CASSYSRDSSYEQYF
TGTGCCAGCAGTTACTCAAGGGACTCCTCCTACGAGCAGTACTTC
>.|TRBV5-1|many|TRBJ2-1
CASSLGTAREEQFF
TGCGCCAGCAGCTTGGGGACGGCTAGGGAAGAGCAGTTCTTC
>.|TRBV5-1|many|TRBJ1-1
CASSDGTMGTEAFF
TGCGCCAGCAGCGACGGGACAATGGGAACTGAAGCTTTCTTT
>.|TRBV5-5|many|TRBJ1-3
CASSMRGSGNTIYF
TGTGCCAGCAGCATGAGGGGGTCTGGAAACACCATATATTTT
>.|TRBV3-1|many|TRBJ2-1
CASSQVGGTHGNEQFF
TGTGCCAGCAGCCAAGTTGGCGGGACTCACGGGAATGAGCAGTTCTTC
>.|TRBV20-1|many|TRBJ2-2
CSARSADTGELFF
TGCAGTGCTAGGAGCGCTGACACCGGGGAGCTGTTTTTT
>TRBD2|TRBV28|many|TRBJ2-7
CASVGASGSYSYEQYF
TGTGCCAGCGTAGGGGCTAGCGGGAGTTATTCCTACGAGCAGTACTTC
>.|TRBV7-2|few|TRBJ1-6
CASSPQRDNSPLHF
TGTGCCAGCAGCCCACAACGAGATAATTCACCCCTCCACTTT
>.|TRBV12-3/TRBV12-4|many|TRBJ2-2
CASSITGTQTGELFF
TGTGCCAGCAGTATAACCGGGACTCAGACCGGGGAGCTGTTTTTT
>.|TRBV10-3|many|TRBJ1-5
CAIKPGPTGQPQHF
TGTGCCATCAAGCCGGGGCCGACAGGTCAGCCCCAGCATTTT
>.|TRBV5-6|many|TRBJ2-5
CASSLWIRDQETQYF
TGTGCCAGCAGCTTGTGGATCAGGGACCAAGAGACCCAGTACTTC
>.|TRBV12-3/TRBV12-4|many|TRBJ2-1
CASSRDLGGQFF
TGTGCCAGCAGCCGTGACCTCGGAGGGCAGTTCTTC
>TRBD1|TRBV5-1|many|TRBJ2-7
CASSADRVNEQYF
TGCGCCAGCAGCGCGGACAGGGTAAACGAGCAGTACTTC
>.|TRBV7-2|many|TRBJ1-1
CASSQGRLNTEAFF
TGTGCCAGCAGCCAAGGGCGGTTGAACACTGAAGCTTTCTTT
>.|TRBV15|many|TRBJ1-2
CATSRDRGANLGGYTF
TGTGCCACCAGCAGAGATCGGGGAGCTAACCTGGGCGGCTACACCTTC
>.|TRBV7-2|many|TRBJ2-1
CASSLGGINEQFF
TGTGCCAGCAGCTTAGGCGGGATCAATGAGCAGTTCTTC
>TRBD1|TRBV27|.|TRBJ1-1
CASRDTGGTEAFF
TGTGCCAGCAGGGATACAGGGGGCACTGAAGCTTTCTTT
>TRBD1|TRBV7-8|many|TRBJ1-5
CASSTGQGAQPQHF
TGTGCCAGCAGCACGGGACAGGGGGCTCAGCCCCAGCATTTT
>.|TRBV7-3|many|TRBJ2-3
CASSRSSLDTQYF
TGTGCCAGCAGCCGGTCCAGCCTGGATACGCAGTATTTT
>.|TRBV24-1|many|TRBJ2-2
CATSDPSVAGFNTGELFF
TGTGCCACCAGTGATCCTTCCGTGGCGGGATTTAACACCGGGGAGCTGTTTTTT
>TRBD2|TRBV20-1|.|TRBJ2-3
CSARNREALSTDTQYF
TGCAGTGCCCGAAACCGGGAGGCCCTTAGCACAGATACGCAGTATTTT
>TRBD2|TRBV20-1|many|TRBJ2-2
CSASPSGGADGELFF
TGCAGTGCTAGTCCTAGCGGGGGGGCCGACGGGGAGCTGTTTTTT
>TRBD1|TRBV20-1|many|TRBJ2-7
CSAPGAGGIYEQYF
TGCAGTGCTCCTGGGGCAGGGGGCATCTACGAGCAGTACTTC
>.|TRBV20-1|many|TRBJ2-1
CSARDPGARRAYNEQFF
TGCAGTGCTAGAGATCCCGGGGCCCGACGGGCCTACAATGAGCAGTTCTTC
>TRBD1|TRBV5-1|few|TRBJ1-2
CASSGTTGGYGYTF
TGCGCCAGCAGCGGTACCACAGGGGGCTATGGCTACACCTTC
>TRBD1|TRBV20-1|many|TRBJ2-4
CSALPQGTGPFGGIQYF
TGCAGTGCTCTCCCGCAAGGGACAGGTCCTTTCGGTGGCATTCAGTACTTC
>TRBD2|TRBV19|.|TRBJ2-7
CASSTKTGLAEYEQYF
TGTGCCAGTAGTACGAAAACAGGACTAGCGGAGTACGAGCAGTACTTC
>.|TRBV7-9|many|TRBJ1-1
CASSLSRDTEAFF
TGTGCCAGCAGCTTAAGTAGGGACACTGAAGCTTTCTTT
>.|TRBV5-1|many|TRBJ2-7
CASSPNGPGSEQYF
TGCGCCAGCAGCCCAAATGGTCCGGGATCCGAGCAGTACTTC
>.|TRBV7-9|many|TRBJ1-2
CASSLVVRNYGYTF
TGTGCCAGCAGCTTAGTTGTCAGAAACTATGGCTACACCTTC
>.|TRBV27|many|TRBJ1-1
CASSLDRGRGTEAFF
TGTGCCAGCAGTTTAGACCGAGGGCGGGGCACTGAAGCTTTCTTT
>.|TRBV27|many|TRBJ2-5
CASSLSWADQETQYF
TGTGCCAGCAGTTTATCATGGGCAGACCAAGAGACCCAGTACTTC
>.|TRBV7-2|many|TRBJ1-2
CASSLPGRIVGGYTF
TGTGCCAGCAGCTTGCCAGGGAGGATAGTGGGTGGCTACACCTTC
>.|TRBV5-1|many|TRBJ2-7
CASSLVSHTSYEQYF
TGCGCCAGCAGCTTGGTTTCCCATACCTCCTACGAGCAGTACTTC
>.|TRBV12-3/TRBV12-4|many|TRBJ2-7
CASSLEINYEQYF
TGTGCCAGCAGTTTAGAGATAAACTACGAGCAGTACTTC
>TRBD1|TRBV5-1|few|TRBJ2-3
CASSGQGSVTDTQYF
TGCGCCAGCAGCGGACAGGGATCCGTCACAGATACGCAGTATTTT
>.|TRBV5-1|many|TRBJ2-7
CASSPSGPPYEQYF
TGCGCCAGCAGCCCCTCCGGACCCCCCTACGAGCAGTACTTC
>.|TRBV27|many|TRBJ1-1
CASSLKGWGLNTEAFF
TGTGCCAGCAGTTTAAAGGGGTGGGGGCTGAACACTGAAGCTTTCTTT
>.|TRBV12-3/TRBV12-4|many|TRBJ1-6
CASSRAFEGSPLHF
TGTGCCAGCAGCAGGGCCTTCGAGGGGTCACCCCTCCACTTT
>TRBD1|TRBV20-1|few|TRBJ1-2
CSASPDRDRKTRDYGYTF
TGCAGTGCTAGTCCTGACCGGGACAGAAAAACCCGGGACTATGGCTACACCTTC
>TRBD1|TRBV29-1|many|TRBJ2-3
CSVDWGTGADTQYF
TGCAGCGTTGATTGGGGGACAGGGGCAGATACGCAGTATTTT
>.|TRBV11-1|many|TRBJ2-3
CASSPLPGFYAYNTDTQYF
TGTGCCAGCAGCCCCCTTCCGGGGTTTTATGCCTACAACACAGATACGCAGTATTTT
>TRBD1|TRBV7-9|many|TRBJ1-2
CASSPPGQGASGYTF
TGTGCCAGCAGCCCCCCCGGACAGGGGGCGAGTGGCTACACCTTC
>.|TRBV20-1|many|TRBJ2-7
CSPSHLRGSYEQYF
TGCAGTCCCTCCCACCTGAGGGGGTCCTACGAGCAGTACTTC
>TRBD1|TRBV4-1|many|TRBJ2-3
CASRKNRDSDTDTQYF
TGCGCCAGCAGAAAAAACCGGGACAGCGACACAGATACGCAGTATTTT
>.|TRBV20-1|many|TRBJ2-7
CSARERDTLYEQYF
TGCAGTGCTAGAGAGCGGGACACCCTCTACGAGCAGTACTTC
>.|TRBV12-3/TRBV12-4|many|TRBJ1-3
CASSFGSSGNTIYF
TGTGCCAGCAGTTTTGGAAGCTCTGGAAACACCATATATTTT
>.|TRBV15|many|TRBJ1-4
CATSPSGLRSNEKLFF
TGTGCCACCAGCCCCAGTGGCTTACGGTCTAATGAAAAACTGTTTTTT
>TRBD1|TRBV24-1|many|TRBJ2-5
CATSAPDRVQETQYF
TGTGCCACCAGTGCCCCTGACAGGGTTCAAGAGACCCAGTACTTC
>.|TRBV7-3|many|TRBJ2-1
CASSPSLALTVNEQFF
TGTGCCAGCAGCCCATCACTAGCTCTTACCGTTAATGAGCAGTTCTTC